This entry features one TCR beta chain sequence. The data belong to a study of blood T cell repertoires in COVID-19. Study-wide context: Sites in the United States, Italy and Spain provided acute and convalescent COVID-19 samples. Sources were T cells, B-cell-depleted T cells, or PBMCs; the material itself was cDNA or gDNA.

Original processing notes: Quantification of nucleated cells was approximated via reference gene primer amplification. Assay used: immunoSEQ multiplex PCR; TCRdb lists only in-frame clones, some missing. The D gene and trimming were derived from the DNA, and the V and J assignments and clone size from that table. The repertoire consists of roughly 89,000 clones, with 80% occurring once and the leading ten covering 10%. The V gene's germline CDR1 is SGHAT and CDR2 FQNNGV. The CDR3 contains 13 residues. Trimming pared 0 bases from V and 5 bases from J, leaving 8 bases between. The genes are TRBV11-2 and TRBJ2-7; a weak D match, TRBD1 (5 bases). This receptor was taken from a woman between 65 and 79 years old with acute or convalescent COVID-19. The sequenced sample consisted of peripheral blood. CDR3 DNA: TGTGCCAGCAGCTTAGACAGGGTCCACGAGCAGTACTTC. Protein: CASSLDRVHEQYF.